The T cell receptor beta chain described here comes from a study of cytomegalovirus exposure and HLA in healthy donors. The primer mix had 60 Vbeta and 13 Jbeta primers. The protocol was immunoSEQ multiplex PCR, while the TCRdb copy is restricted to in-frame clones and leaves out a portion. The sample lists around 110,000 clones, 60% to 70% occurring once. Germline V CDR1 and CDR2: SEHNR, FQNEAQ (reference sequence). The CDR3 has 15 amino acids. With 5 bases removed from V and 6 bases from J, the gap between germline ends came to 20 bases. This clone was detected many times. The specimen sequenced was PBMCs. The chain is built from TRBV7-9 and TRBJ2-7, with D maybe TRBD1 (6 bases). The origin of this receptor is a woman between 40 and 55 years old in good health and CMV-seropositive. The CDR3 DNA follows: TGTGCCAGCAGCCCTAGGGAAGGGGGTTCGTCCGAGCAGTACTTC. This translates into CASSPREGGSSEQYF.